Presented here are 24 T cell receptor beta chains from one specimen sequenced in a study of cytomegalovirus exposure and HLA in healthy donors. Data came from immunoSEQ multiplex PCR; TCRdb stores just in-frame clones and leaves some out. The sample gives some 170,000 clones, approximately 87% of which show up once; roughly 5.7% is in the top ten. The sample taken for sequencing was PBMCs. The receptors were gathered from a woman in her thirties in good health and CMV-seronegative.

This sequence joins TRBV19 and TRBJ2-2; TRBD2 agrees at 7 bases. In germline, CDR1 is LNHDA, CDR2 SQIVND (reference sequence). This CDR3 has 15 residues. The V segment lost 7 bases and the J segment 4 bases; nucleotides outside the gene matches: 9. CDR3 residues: CASTLTGGGTGELFF. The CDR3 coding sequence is TGTGCCAGTACCCTGACGGGGGGAGGCACCGGGGAGCTGTTTTTT.

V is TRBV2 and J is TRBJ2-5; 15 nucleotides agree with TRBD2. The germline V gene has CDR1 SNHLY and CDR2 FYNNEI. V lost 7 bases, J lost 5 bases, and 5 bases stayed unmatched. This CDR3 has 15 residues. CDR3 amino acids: CASTGTSGGSETQYF. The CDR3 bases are TGTGCCAGCACCGGGACTAGCGGGGGGTCGGAGACCCAGTACTTC.

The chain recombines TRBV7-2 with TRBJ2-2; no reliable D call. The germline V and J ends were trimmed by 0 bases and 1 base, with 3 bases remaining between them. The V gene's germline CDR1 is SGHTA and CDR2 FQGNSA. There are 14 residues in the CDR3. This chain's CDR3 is CASSLAGNTGELFF. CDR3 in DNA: TGTGCCAGCAGCTTAGCGGGGAACACCGGGGAGCTGTTTTTT. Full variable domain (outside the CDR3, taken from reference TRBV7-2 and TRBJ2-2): GAGVSQSPSNKVTEKGKDVELRCDPISGHTALYWYRQSLGQGLEFLIYFQGNSAPDKSGLPSDRFSAERTGGSVSTLTIQRTQQEDSAVYLCASSLAGNTGELFFGEGSRLTVL.

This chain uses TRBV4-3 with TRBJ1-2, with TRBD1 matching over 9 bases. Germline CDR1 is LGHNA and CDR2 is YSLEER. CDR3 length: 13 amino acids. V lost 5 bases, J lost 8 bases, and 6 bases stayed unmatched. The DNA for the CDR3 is TGCGCCAGCAGCGCCGGACAGGGGTGGGGCTACACCTTC. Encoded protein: CASSAGQGWGYTF.

For the CDR3, the DNA is TGTGCCTGGAGTACTGGAGAGAACACTGAAGCTTTCTTT. Encoded protein: CAWSTGENTEAFF. The chain carries TRBV30 and TRBJ1-1; unclear D gene. This CDR3 comprises 13 residues. From germline, CDR1 is GTSNPN and CDR2 SVGIG (reference sequence). V lost 2 bases to trimming and J lost 1 base, with 8 bases between them.

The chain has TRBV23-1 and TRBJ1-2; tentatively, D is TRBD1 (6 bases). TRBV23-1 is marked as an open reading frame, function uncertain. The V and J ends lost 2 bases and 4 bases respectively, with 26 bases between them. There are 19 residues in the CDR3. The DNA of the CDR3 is TGCGCCAGCAGTCAAGTGGGACACCCGGTCGTCGCTAGCCGCTATGGCTACACCTTC. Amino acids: CASSQVGHPVVASRYGYTF.

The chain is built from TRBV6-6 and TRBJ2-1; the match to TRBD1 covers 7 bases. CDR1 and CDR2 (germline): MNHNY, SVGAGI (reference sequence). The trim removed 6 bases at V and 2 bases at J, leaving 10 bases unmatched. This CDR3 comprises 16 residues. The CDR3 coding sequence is TGTGCCAGCAGACAGGGGCCGAACTTTCCCTACAATGAGCAGTTCTTC. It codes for CASRQGPNFPYNEQFF.

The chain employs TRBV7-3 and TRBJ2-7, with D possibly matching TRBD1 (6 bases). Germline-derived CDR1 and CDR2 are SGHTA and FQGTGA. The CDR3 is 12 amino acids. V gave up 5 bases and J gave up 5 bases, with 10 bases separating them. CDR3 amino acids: CASSPGAHEQYF. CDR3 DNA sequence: TGTGCCAGCAGCCCAGGGGCCCACGAGCAGTACTTC.

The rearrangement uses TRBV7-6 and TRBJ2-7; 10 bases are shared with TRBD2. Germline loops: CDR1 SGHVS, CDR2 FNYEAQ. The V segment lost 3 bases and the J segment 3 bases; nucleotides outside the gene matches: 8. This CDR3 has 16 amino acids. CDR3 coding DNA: TGTGCCAGCAGCTTGCTAGCGGGAGCCGATCTCTACGAGCAGTACTTC. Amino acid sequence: CASSLLAGADLYEQYF.

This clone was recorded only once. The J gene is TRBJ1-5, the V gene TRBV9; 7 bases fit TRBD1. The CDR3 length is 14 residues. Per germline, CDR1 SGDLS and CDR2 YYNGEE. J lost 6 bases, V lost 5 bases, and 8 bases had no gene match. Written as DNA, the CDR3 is TGTGCCAGCAGTCGGGGAGGGGGCGGTCAGCCCCAGCATTTT. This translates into CASSRGGGGQPQHF.

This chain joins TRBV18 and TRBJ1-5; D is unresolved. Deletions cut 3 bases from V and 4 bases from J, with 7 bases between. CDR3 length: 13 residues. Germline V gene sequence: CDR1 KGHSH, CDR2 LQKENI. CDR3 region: CASSPDQNQPQHF. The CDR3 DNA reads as TGTGCCAGCTCACCGGACCAAAATCAGCCCCAGCATTTT.

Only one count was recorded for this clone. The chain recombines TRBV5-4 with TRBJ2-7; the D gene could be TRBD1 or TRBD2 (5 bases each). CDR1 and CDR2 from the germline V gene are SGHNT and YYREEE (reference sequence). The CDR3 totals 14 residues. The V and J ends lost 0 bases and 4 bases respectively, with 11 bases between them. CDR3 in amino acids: CASSLAGTSYEQYF. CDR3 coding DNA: TGTGCCAGCAGCTTGGCCGGGACGAGTTACGAGCAGTACTTC.

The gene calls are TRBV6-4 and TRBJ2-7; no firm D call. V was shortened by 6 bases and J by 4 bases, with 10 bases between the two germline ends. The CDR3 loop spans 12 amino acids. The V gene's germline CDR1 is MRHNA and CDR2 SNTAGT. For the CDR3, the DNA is TGTGCCAGCAGGGGGTCAGCGTACGAGCAGTACTTC. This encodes CASRGSAYEQYF.

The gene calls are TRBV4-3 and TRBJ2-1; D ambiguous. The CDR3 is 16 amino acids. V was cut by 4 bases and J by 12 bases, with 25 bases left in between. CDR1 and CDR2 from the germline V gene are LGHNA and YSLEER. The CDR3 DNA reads TGCGCCAGCAGCCTCGATCTCGGCACGGTTTATAGGTGGCAGTTCTTC. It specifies CASSLDLGTVYRWQFF.

The CDR3 sequence is CASSNGRRGDGYTF. For the CDR3, the DNA is TGCGCCAGCAGCAACGGACGGAGAGGGGATGGCTACACCTTC. The chain couples TRBV5-1 to TRBJ1-2; D is perhaps TRBD1 (5 bases). The length of the CDR3 is 14 residues. V gave up 4 bases and J gave up 6 bases, with 16 bases separating them. Germline V gene sequence: CDR1 SGHRS, CDR2 YFSETQ.

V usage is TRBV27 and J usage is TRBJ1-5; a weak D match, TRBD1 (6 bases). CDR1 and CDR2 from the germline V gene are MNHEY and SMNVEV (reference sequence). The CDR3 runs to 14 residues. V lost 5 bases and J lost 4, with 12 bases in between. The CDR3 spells CASSVGGPNQPQHF. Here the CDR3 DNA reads TGTGCCAGCAGTGTCGGGGGGCCTAATCAGCCCCAGCATTTT.

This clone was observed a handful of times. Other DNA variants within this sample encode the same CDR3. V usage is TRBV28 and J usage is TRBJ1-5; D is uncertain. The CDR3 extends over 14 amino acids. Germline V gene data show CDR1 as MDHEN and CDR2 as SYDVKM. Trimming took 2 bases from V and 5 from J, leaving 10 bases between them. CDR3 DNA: TGTGCCAGCAGTTTAACCGGCCCGTATCAGCCCCAGCATTTT. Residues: CASSLTGPYQPQHF.

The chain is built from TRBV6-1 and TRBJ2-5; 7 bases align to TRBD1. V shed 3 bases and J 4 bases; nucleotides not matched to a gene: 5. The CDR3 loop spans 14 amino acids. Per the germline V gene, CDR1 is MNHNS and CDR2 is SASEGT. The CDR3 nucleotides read TGTGCCAGCAGTGACGACAGGGAATTAGAGACCCAGTACTTC. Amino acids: CASSDDRELETQYF.

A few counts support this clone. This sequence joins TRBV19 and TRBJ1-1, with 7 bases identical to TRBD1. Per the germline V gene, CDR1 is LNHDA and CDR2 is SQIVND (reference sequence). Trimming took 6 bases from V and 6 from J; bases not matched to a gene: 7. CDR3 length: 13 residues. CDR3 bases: TGTGCCAGTAGCCGACAGGGCCGGCCTGAAGCTTTCTTT. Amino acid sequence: CASSRQGRPEAFF.

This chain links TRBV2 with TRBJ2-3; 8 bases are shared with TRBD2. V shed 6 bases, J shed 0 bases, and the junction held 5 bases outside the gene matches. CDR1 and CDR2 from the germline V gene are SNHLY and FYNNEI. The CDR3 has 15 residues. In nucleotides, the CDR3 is TGTGCCAGCAGGGTAGCGGGGACTAGCACAGATACGCAGTATTTT. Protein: CASRVAGTSTDTQYF.

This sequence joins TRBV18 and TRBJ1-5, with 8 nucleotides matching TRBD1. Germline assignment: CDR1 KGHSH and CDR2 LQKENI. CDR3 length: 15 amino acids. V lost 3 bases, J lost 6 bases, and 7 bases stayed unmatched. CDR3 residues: CASSPSQGEVQPQHF. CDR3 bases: TGTGCCAGCTCACCCTCACAGGGGGAGGTTCAGCCCCAGCATTTT.

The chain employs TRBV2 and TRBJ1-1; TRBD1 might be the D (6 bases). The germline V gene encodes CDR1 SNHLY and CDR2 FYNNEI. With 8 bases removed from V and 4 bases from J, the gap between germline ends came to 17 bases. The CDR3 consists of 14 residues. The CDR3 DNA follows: TGTGCCAGCTCAGATCCCCCCAGGGGCACTGAAGCTTTCTTT. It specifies CASSDPPRGTEAFF. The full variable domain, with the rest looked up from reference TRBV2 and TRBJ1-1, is EPEVTQTPSHQVTQMGQEVILRCVPISNHLYFYWYRQILGQKVEFLVSFYNNEISEKSEIFDDQFSVERPDGSNFTLKIRSTKLEDSAMYFCASSDPPRGTEAFFGQGTRLTVV.

The CDR3 DNA sequence: TGTGCCAGCAGCGCAACCGGACTAGCCTTGGACAATGAGCAGTTCTTC. Its translation: CASSATGLALDNEQFF. J is TRBJ2-1 and V is TRBV9, with TRBD2 identical over 8 bases. The V gene end was trimmed by 3 bases and the J gene end by 5 bases; junction bases not matched to a gene: 10. CDR1 and CDR2 from the germline V gene are SGDLS and YYNGEE. This CDR3 has 16 amino acids.

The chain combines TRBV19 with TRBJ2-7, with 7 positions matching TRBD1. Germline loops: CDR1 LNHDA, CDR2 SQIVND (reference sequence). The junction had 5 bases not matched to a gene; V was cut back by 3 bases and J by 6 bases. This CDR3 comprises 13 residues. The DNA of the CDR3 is TGTGCCAGTAGTATCTTGACAGGGTTCGAGCAGTACTTC. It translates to CASSILTGFEQYF.